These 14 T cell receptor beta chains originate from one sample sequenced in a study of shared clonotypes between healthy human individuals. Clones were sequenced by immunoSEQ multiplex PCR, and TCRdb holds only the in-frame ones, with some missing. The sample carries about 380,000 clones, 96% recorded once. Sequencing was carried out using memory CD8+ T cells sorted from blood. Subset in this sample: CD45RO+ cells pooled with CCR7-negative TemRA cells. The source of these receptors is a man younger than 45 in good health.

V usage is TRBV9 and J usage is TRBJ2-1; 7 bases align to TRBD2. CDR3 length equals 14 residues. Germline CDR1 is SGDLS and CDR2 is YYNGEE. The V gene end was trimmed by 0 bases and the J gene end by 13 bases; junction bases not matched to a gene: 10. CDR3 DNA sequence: TGTGCCAGCAGCGTAGAAGGTTGGGGGGGTCTTCAGTTCTTC. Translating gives CASSVEGWGGLQFF. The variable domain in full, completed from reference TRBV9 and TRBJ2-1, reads DSGVTQTPKHLITATGQRVTLRCSPRSGDLSVYWYQQSLDQGLQFLIQYYNGEERAKGNILERFSAQQFPDLHSELNLSSLELGDSALYFCASSVEGWGGLQFFGPGTRLTVL.

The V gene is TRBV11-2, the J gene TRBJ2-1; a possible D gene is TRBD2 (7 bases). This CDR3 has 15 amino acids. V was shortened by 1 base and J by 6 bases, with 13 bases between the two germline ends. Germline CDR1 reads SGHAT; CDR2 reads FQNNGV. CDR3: CASSLGRRGANEQFF. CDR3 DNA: TGTGCCAGCAGCTTAGGACGCCGGGGGGCCAATGAGCAGTTCTTC.

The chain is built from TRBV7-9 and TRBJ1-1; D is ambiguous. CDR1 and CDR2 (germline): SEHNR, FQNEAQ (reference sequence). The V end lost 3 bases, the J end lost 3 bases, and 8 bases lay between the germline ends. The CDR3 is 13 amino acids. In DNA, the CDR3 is TGTGCCAGCAGCTTGGGCCCTCACACTGAAGCTTTCTTT. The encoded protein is CASSLGPHTEAFF.

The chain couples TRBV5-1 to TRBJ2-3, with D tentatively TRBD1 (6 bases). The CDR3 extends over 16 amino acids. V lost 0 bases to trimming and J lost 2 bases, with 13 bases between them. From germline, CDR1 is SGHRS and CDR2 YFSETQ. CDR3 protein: CASSLAYGTLTDTQYF. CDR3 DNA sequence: TGCGCCAGCAGCTTGGCTTACGGGACACTCACAGATACGCAGTATTTT.

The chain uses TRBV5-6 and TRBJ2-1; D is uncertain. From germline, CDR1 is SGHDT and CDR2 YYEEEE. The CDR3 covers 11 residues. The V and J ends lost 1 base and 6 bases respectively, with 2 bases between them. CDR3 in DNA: TGTGCCAGCAGCTTGATCAATGAGCAGTTCTTC. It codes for CASSLINEQFF.

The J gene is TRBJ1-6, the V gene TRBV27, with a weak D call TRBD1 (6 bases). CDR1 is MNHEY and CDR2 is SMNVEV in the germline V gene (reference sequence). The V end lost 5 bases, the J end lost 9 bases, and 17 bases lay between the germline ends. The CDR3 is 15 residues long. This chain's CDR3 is CASSASQGLSSPLHF. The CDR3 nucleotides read TGTGCCAGCAGTGCCTCACAGGGTTTAAGTTCACCCCTCCACTTT.

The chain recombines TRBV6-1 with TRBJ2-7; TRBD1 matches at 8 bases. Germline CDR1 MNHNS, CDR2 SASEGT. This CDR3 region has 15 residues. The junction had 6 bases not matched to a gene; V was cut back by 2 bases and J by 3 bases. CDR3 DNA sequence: TGTGCCAGCAGTGAAAGAGGACAGGGTGGCTACGAGCAGTACTTC. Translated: CASSERGQGGYEQYF.

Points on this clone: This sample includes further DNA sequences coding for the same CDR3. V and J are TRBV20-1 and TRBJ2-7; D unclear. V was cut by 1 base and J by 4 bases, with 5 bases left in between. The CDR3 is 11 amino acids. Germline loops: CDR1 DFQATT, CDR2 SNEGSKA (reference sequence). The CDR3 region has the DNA TGCAGTGCTAGAGGTCCTTACGAGCAGTACTTC. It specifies CSARGPYEQYF.

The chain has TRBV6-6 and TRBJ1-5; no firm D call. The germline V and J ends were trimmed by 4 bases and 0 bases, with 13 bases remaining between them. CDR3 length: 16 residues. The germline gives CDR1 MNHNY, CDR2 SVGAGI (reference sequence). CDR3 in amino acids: CASSFSVPVSNQPQHF. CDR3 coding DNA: TGTGCCAGCAGTTTCTCAGTCCCCGTTAGCAATCAGCCCCAGCATTTT.

The CDR3 protein is CASSFPAGVDPYEQYF. The CDR3 DNA reads as TGCGCCAGCAGCTTCCCAGCGGGAGTCGACCCCTACGAGCAGTACTTC. V and J are TRBV5-1 and TRBJ2-7; 8 nucleotides line up with TRBD2. CDR3 size: 16 residues. Germline V gene lookup returns CDR1 SGHRS and CDR2 YFSETQ. Germline trimming cut 2 bases from V and 2 bases from J; bases unmatched to any gene: 9.

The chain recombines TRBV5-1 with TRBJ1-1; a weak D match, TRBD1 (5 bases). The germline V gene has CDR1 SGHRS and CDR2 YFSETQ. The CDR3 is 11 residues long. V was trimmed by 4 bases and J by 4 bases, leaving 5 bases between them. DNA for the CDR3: TGCGCCAGCAGCCAGGGCACTGAAGCTTTCTTT. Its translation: CASSQGTEAFF.

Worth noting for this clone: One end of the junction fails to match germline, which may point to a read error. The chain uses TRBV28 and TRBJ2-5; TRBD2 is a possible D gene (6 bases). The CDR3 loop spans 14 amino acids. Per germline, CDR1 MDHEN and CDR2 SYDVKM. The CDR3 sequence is CASSPSSGEDTQYF. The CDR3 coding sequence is TGTGCCAGCAGTCCGTCCTCGGGGGAAGATACCCAGTACTTC.

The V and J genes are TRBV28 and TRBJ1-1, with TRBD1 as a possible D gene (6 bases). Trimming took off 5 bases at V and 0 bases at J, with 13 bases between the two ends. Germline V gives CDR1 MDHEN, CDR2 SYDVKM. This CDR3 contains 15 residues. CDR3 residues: CASSPRQVLNTEAFF. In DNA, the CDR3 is TGTGCCAGCAGTCCCCGACAGGTTTTGAACACTGAAGCTTTCTTT.

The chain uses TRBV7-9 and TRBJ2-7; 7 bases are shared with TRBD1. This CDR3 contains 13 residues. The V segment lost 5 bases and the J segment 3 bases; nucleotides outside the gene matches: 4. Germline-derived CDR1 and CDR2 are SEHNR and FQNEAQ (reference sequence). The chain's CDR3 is CASSQRDSYEQYF. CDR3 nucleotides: TGTGCCAGCAGCCAACGGGACAGCTACGAGCAGTACTTC. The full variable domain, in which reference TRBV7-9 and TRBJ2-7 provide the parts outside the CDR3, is DTGVSQNPRHKITKRGQNVTFRCDPISEHNRLYWYRQTLGQGPEFLTYFQNEAQLEKSRLLSDRFSAERPKGSFSTLEIQRTEQGDSAMYLCASSQRDSYEQYFGPGTRLTVT.